This T cell receptor beta chain stems from a study of blood T cell repertoires in COVID-19. At the level of the study: Whether acute or convalescent, the COVID-19 samples came from the United States, Italy and Spain. T cells, B-cell-depleted T cells, or PBMCs supplied cDNA or gDNA.

The trim removed 4 bases at V and 6 bases at J, leaving 7 bases unmatched. Per germline, CDR1 SGHNT and CDR2 YYREEE (reference sequence). The CDR3 is made up of 14 amino acids. In the original processing: Quantification of nucleated cells was approximated via reference gene primer amplification. The data were produced by immunoSEQ multiplex PCR, yet TCRdb's version contains in-frame clones alone and is incomplete. The V and J calls and clone size come from that table; D and trimming were worked out from the DNA. The sample includes around 200,000 clones, about 85% seen only once; the top ten take around a sixth.

This TCR derives from a person between 70 and 80 years old with COVID-19, enrolled during active disease. The gene calls are TRBV5-4 and TRBJ2-7, with 10 bases lining up with TRBD1. The source material was peripheral blood. CDR3 nucleotide sequence: TGTGCCAGCAGCATGCAGCGGACAGGGGGCGAGCAGTACTTC. Translated: CASSMQRTGGEQYF.